The rows below give T cell receptor beta chains drawn from one sample of a study of T cell responses to AZD1222 COVID-19 vaccine. Measured with immunoSEQ multiplex PCR; TCRdb has only the in-frame clones, and not every one. The data contain around 89,000 clones, approximately 91% of them singletons. The sequencing here drew on peripheral blood, taken 28 days after the second AZD1222 dose. The receptors originated from an adult who received the AZD1222 COVID-19 vaccine. The CDR3 runs from the conserved cysteine through the conserved F or W. The D gene is left open where the match is weak. Where a row states a size, it is once, few, many or the class of an expanded clone; other rows omit it.

clone_size: NA; j_call: TRBJ2-7; v_call: TRBV2; d_call: TRBD2; cdr3_aa: CASSEGLRLAGGNYEQYF; cdr3_nt: TGTGCCAGCAGTGAAGGCCTAAGACTAGCGGGGGGGAACTACGAGCAGTACTTC
clone_size: NA; j_call: TRBJ1-4; v_call: TRBV5-4; d_call: NA; cdr3_aa: CASSLGQAYEKLFF; cdr3_nt: TGTGCCAGCAGCTTGGGTCAGGCGTATGAAAAACTGTTTTTT
clone_size: NA; j_call: TRBJ1-5; v_call: TRBV5-6; d_call: TRBD1; cdr3_aa: CASSSTYDRVSNQPQHF; cdr3_nt: TGTGCCAGCAGCTCCACTTACGACAGGGTCAGCAATCAGCCCCAGCATTTT
clone_size: NA; j_call: TRBJ2-3; v_call: TRBV6-5; d_call: NA; cdr3_aa: CASSYSSAGGTDTQYF; cdr3_nt: TGTGCCAGCAGTTACTCGTCGGCGGGCGGCACAGATACGCAGTATTTT
clone_size: NA; j_call: TRBJ1-1; v_call: TRBV7-2; d_call: NA; cdr3_aa: CASSLGQGRDTEAFF; cdr3_nt: TGTGCCAGCAGCTTGGGCCAGGGGAGGGACACTGAAGCTTTCTTT
clone_size: NA; j_call: TRBJ1-6; v_call: TRBV10-3; d_call: TRBD1; cdr3_aa: CAISARQGTSPLHF; cdr3_nt: TGTGCCATCAGTGCTCGACAGGGGACTTCACCCCTCCACTTT
clone_size: NA; j_call: TRBJ2-2; v_call: TRBV19; d_call: NA; cdr3_aa: CASLEEYGRTNTGELFF; cdr3_nt: TGTGCCAGTCTCGAGGAATACGGACGGACGAACACCGGGGAGCTGTTTTTT
clone_size: NA; j_call: TRBJ2-1; v_call: TRBV6-4; d_call: TRBD2; cdr3_aa: CASRATSGGALRYNEQFF; cdr3_nt: TGTGCCAGCAGGGCTACTAGCGGGGGGGCCCTAAGGTACAATGAGCAGTTCTTC
clone_size: NA; j_call: TRBJ1-2; v_call: TRBV5-6; d_call: NA; cdr3_aa: CASSLDRVGGYTF; cdr3_nt: TGTGCCAGCAGCTTGGACAGGGTGGGTGGCTACACCTTC
clone_size: NA; j_call: TRBJ1-4; v_call: TRBV5-4; d_call: NA; cdr3_aa: CASSPEGGRGEKLFF; cdr3_nt: TGTGCCAGCAGCCCGGAGGGGGGACGGGGTGAAAAACTGTTTTTT
clone_size: NA; j_call: TRBJ1-3; v_call: TRBV12-5; d_call: NA; cdr3_aa: CASGLVGYGGTGNTIYF; cdr3_nt: TGTGCTAGTGGTTTGGTTGGATACGGGGGCACTGGAAACACCATATATTTT
clone_size: NA; j_call: TRBJ1-5; v_call: TRBV19; d_call: TRBD1; cdr3_aa: CASSRKTGGSNQPQHF; cdr3_nt: TGTGCCAGTAGTAGAAAGACAGGGGGCTCCAATCAGCCCCAGCATTTT
clone_size: NA; j_call: TRBJ1-1; v_call: TRBV7-9; d_call: TRBD1; cdr3_aa: CASSRRDRGPPEAFF; cdr3_nt: TGTGCCAGCAGCCGCCGGGACAGGGGGCCCCCTGAAGCTTTCTTT
clone_size: NA; j_call: TRBJ2-1; v_call: TRBV9; d_call: TRBD2; cdr3_aa: CASSVTSGTNNEQFF; cdr3_nt: TGTGCCAGCAGCGTTACTAGCGGGACTAACAATGAGCAGTTCTTC
clone_size: NA; j_call: TRBJ1-1; v_call: TRBV19; d_call: TRBD1; cdr3_aa: CASTLIGPTGEGWAEAFF; cdr3_nt: TGTGCCAGTACGCTAATTGGGCCTACAGGGGAGGGATGGGCTGAAGCTTTCTTT
clone_size: NA; j_call: TRBJ2-3; v_call: TRBV11-2; d_call: NA; cdr3_aa: CASSPAIPYGKDTQYF; cdr3_nt: TGTGCCAGCAGCCCAGCGATTCCCTACGGGAAGGACACGCAGTATTTT
clone_size: NA; j_call: TRBJ2-7; v_call: TRBV6-5; d_call: TRBD1; cdr3_aa: CASRDPGQRYEQYF; cdr3_nt: TGTGCCAGCAGGGACCCGGGACAGCGCTACGAGCAGTACTTC
clone_size: NA; j_call: TRBJ1-1; v_call: TRBV7-2; d_call: NA; cdr3_aa: CASSLVRNTEAFF; cdr3_nt: TGTGCCAGCAGCCTAGTAAGGAACACTGAAGCTTTCTTT
clone_size: once; j_call: TRBJ1-2; v_call: TRBV29-1; d_call: NA; cdr3_aa: CSVEKGYPFGYTF; cdr3_nt: TGCAGCGTTGAAAAAGGGTACCCCTTTGGCTACACCTTC
clone_size: NA; j_call: TRBJ1-4; v_call: TRBV9; d_call: NA; cdr3_aa: CASSAGTPNEKLFF; cdr3_nt: TGTGCCAGCAGCGCAGGGACCCCCAATGAAAAACTGTTTTTT
clone_size: NA; j_call: TRBJ1-4; v_call: TRBV28; d_call: NA; cdr3_aa: CASSPGATNEKLFF; cdr3_nt: TGTGCCAGCAGTCCAGGGGCAACTAATGAAAAACTGTTTTTT
clone_size: NA; j_call: TRBJ1-4; v_call: TRBV19; d_call: TRBD1; cdr3_aa: CASSILRTGIGEKLFF; cdr3_nt: TGTGCCAGTAGTATTCTACGGACAGGGATAGGTGAAAAACTGTTTTTT
clone_size: NA; j_call: TRBJ1-2; v_call: TRBV7-9; d_call: NA; cdr3_aa: CASSEGGVSRSNYGYTF; cdr3_nt: TGTGCCAGCAGCGAAGGGGGAGTGAGCCGTTCTAACTATGGCTACACCTTC
clone_size: NA; j_call: TRBJ1-1; v_call: TRBV27; d_call: NA; cdr3_aa: CASSLGTEAFF; cdr3_nt: TGTGCCAGCAGTTTGGGAACTGAAGCTTTCTTT
clone_size: NA; j_call: TRBJ1-1; v_call: TRBV5-1; d_call: NA; cdr3_aa: CASSPGAANTEAFF; cdr3_nt: TGCGCCAGCAGCCCAGGGGCGGCGAACACTGAAGCTTTCTTT
clone_size: NA; j_call: TRBJ2-3; v_call: TRBV5-1; d_call: NA; cdr3_aa: CASSLFGVGTDTQYF; cdr3_nt: TGCGCCAGCAGCTTGTTCGGGGTGGGCACAGATACGCAGTATTTT
clone_size: NA; j_call: TRBJ1-1; v_call: TRBV28; d_call: TRBD1; cdr3_aa: CASTLVTGGKAFF; cdr3_nt: TGTGCCAGCACCCTTGTTACAGGGGGCAAAGCTTTCTTT
clone_size: NA; j_call: TRBJ1-2; v_call: TRBV6-2/TRBV6-3; d_call: NA; cdr3_aa: CASSLIGGYGYTF; cdr3_nt: TGTGCCAGCAGCTTGATAGGGGGCTATGGCTACACCTTC
clone_size: NA; j_call: TRBJ1-2; v_call: TRBV9; d_call: TRBD1; cdr3_aa: CASSVYGQGAGGYTF; cdr3_nt: TGTGCCAGCAGCGTTTACGGACAGGGGGCGGGAGGCTACACCTTC
clone_size: NA; j_call: TRBJ2-7; v_call: TRBV6-6; d_call: NA; cdr3_aa: CASSPLGSYEQYF; cdr3_nt: TGTGCCAGCAGTCCGTTGGGCTCCTACGAGCAGTACTTC
clone_size: NA; j_call: TRBJ1-3; v_call: TRBV21-1; d_call: NA; cdr3_aa: CASIKKVQGRSGNTIYF; cdr3_nt: TGTGCCAGCATCAAAAAAGTACAGGGAAGATCTGGAAACACCATATATTTT
clone_size: NA; j_call: TRBJ1-2; v_call: TRBV11-3; d_call: NA; cdr3_aa: CASSSAGNGYTF; cdr3_nt: TGTGCCAGCAGCTCGGCAGGGAACGGCTACACCTTC
clone_size: NA; j_call: TRBJ1-6; v_call: TRBV7-9; d_call: NA; cdr3_aa: CASSLELRNSPLHF; cdr3_nt: TGTGCCAGCAGCTTAGAACTTCGTAATTCACCCCTCCACTTT
clone_size: NA; j_call: TRBJ2-1; v_call: TRBV19; d_call: NA; cdr3_aa: CASSIGLWVEQFF; cdr3_nt: TGTGCCAGTAGTATAGGCCTTTGGGTTGAGCAGTTCTTC
clone_size: NA; j_call: TRBJ1-5; v_call: TRBV6-5; d_call: TRBD1; cdr3_aa: CASSRQGDQPQHF; cdr3_nt: TGTGCCAGCAGTCGACAGGGGGATCAGCCCCAGCATTTT
clone_size: NA; j_call: TRBJ1-4; v_call: TRBV5-1; d_call: NA; cdr3_aa: CASSLGLGANEKLFF; cdr3_nt: TGCGCCAGCAGCTTGGGGTTAGGGGCGAATGAAAAACTGTTTTTT
clone_size: NA; j_call: TRBJ1-2; v_call: TRBV5-4; d_call: NA; cdr3_aa: CASSLKGLYGYTF; cdr3_nt: TGTGCCAGCAGCTTGAAGGGTCTCTATGGCTACACCTTC
clone_size: once; j_call: TRBJ2-1; v_call: TRBV6-4; d_call: TRBD1; cdr3_aa: CASSLTGGDSYNEQFF; cdr3_nt: TGTGCCAGCAGCCTCACAGGGGGCGACTCCTACAATGAGCAGTTCTTC
clone_size: NA; j_call: TRBJ1-5; v_call: TRBV19; d_call: TRBD1; cdr3_aa: CASRFQGGSQPQHF; cdr3_nt: TGTGCCAGTAGGTTCCAGGGGGGGTCCCAGCCCCAGCATTTT
clone_size: NA; j_call: TRBJ1-1; v_call: TRBV30; d_call: NA; cdr3_aa: CAWSEEGPRGEAFF; cdr3_nt: TGTGCCTGGAGTGAGGAGGGGCCGCGGGGGGAAGCTTTCTTT
clone_size: NA; j_call: TRBJ1-5; v_call: TRBV30; d_call: TRBD1; cdr3_aa: CAWGTGRGQPQHF; cdr3_nt: TGTGCCTGGGGGACAGGGCGAGGGCAGCCCCAGCATTTT
clone_size: NA; j_call: TRBJ1-5; v_call: TRBV6-4; d_call: NA; cdr3_aa: CASSEGGNQPQHF; cdr3_nt: TGTGCCAGCAGTGAGGGAGGGAATCAGCCCCAGCATTTT
clone_size: NA; j_call: TRBJ1-5; v_call: TRBV6-5; d_call: NA; cdr3_aa: CASSQGPNQPQHF; cdr3_nt: TGTGCCAGCAGCCAGGGACCCAATCAGCCCCAGCATTTT
clone_size: NA; j_call: TRBJ1-3; v_call: TRBV11-2; d_call: NA; cdr3_aa: CASSFAGDTIYF; cdr3_nt: TGTGCCAGCAGCTTCGCAGGGGACACCATATATTTT
clone_size: NA; j_call: TRBJ1-5; v_call: TRBV7-7; d_call: NA; cdr3_aa: CASSYFDSSNQPQHF; cdr3_nt: TGTGCTAGCAGCTATTTTGACAGTTCCAATCAGCCCCAGCATTTT
clone_size: NA; j_call: TRBJ2-7; v_call: TRBV6-2/TRBV6-3; d_call: NA; cdr3_aa: CASSYRVSYEQYF; cdr3_nt: TGTGCCAGCAGTTACCGCGTCTCCTACGAGCAGTACTTC
clone_size: once; j_call: TRBJ1-2; v_call: TRBV7-2; d_call: NA; cdr3_aa: CASSLLRSQDGYTF; cdr3_nt: TGTGCCAGCAGCTTATTAAGGTCGCAGGATGGCTACACCTTC
clone_size: NA; j_call: TRBJ2-3; v_call: TRBV30; d_call: NA; cdr3_aa: CAWSVVLDTQYF; cdr3_nt: TGTGCCTGGAGTGTAGTCTTAGATACGCAGTATTTT
clone_size: NA; j_call: TRBJ1-1; v_call: TRBV11-1; d_call: NA; cdr3_aa: CASSPLGVYTEAFF; cdr3_nt: TGTGCCAGCAGCCCCCTAGGTGTGTACACTGAAGCTTTCTTT